The clone carrying this T cell receptor (beta chain) appeared once. CDR3 length equals 15 residues. The record originates from a study of blood T cell repertoires in COVID-19. Study context: Both acute and convalescent COVID-19 samples were obtained from the United States, Italy and Spain. PBMCs, B-cell-depleted T cells, or T cells provided the cDNA or gDNA that made up the material.

Generated by immunoSEQ multiplex PCR, the TCRdb table keeps only in-frame clones and is missing some. Among about 380,000 clones listed, around 87% were seen once. Adults between roughly 18 and 89 years of age took part from 24 US areas. Participants were placed into cohorts based on the clinical history they reported. This rearrangement joins TRBV21-1 to TRBJ1-5; the table's D gene call, TRBD1, was not cross checked with the DNA. TRBV21-1 is described as a pseudogene. The TCR was taken from a man aged 30 to 45 who had recovered from COVID-19. The specimen was PBMCs or T cells enriched from blood (not recorded which). CDR3 protein: CASSPNRGSNQPQHF. The CDR3 bases are TGTGCCAGCAGCCCGAACAGGGGAAGCAATCAGCCCCAGCATTTT.